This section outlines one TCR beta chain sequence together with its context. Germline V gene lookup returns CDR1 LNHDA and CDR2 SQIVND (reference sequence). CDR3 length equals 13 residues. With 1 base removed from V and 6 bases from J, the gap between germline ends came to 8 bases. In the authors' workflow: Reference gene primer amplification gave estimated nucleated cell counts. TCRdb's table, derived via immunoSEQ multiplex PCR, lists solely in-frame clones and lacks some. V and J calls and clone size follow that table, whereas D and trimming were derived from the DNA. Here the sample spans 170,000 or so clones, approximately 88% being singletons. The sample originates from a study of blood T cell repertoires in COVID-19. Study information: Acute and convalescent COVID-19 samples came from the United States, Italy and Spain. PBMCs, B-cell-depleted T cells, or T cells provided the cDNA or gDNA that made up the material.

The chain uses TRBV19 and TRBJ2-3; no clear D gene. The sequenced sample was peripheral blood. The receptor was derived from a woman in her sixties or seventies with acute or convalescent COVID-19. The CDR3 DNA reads TGTGCCAGTAGTATAGCTGGGCTGGATACGCAGTATTTT. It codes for CASSIAGLDTQYF.